This T cell receptor beta chain originates from a study of early T cells in non-severe SARS-CoV-2 infection. Looking at the study overall: Whole-blood bulk RNA, unsorted, was sequenced, and chains were unpaired. Study-wide results and limits: VDJdb matching, biased toward anti-spike CD8 responses, missed private and CD4 specificities.

Each cDNA molecule carried a unique molecular identifier. TCRdb processed the 5' RACE reads anew with MiXCR; each CDR3 protein has one entry. This table has about 48,000 distinct CDR3 sequences, about 5.2% appearing once. This clonotype was counted many times. Its antigen remains unknown. V gave up 4 bases and J gave up 2 bases, with 10 bases separating them. Germline CDR1 reads SGHNT; CDR2 reads YYREEE (reference sequence). The CDR3 sequence is 13 residues long. The sequences come from whole blood, collected at baseline. The rearrangement joins TRBV5-4 to TRBJ2-7; perhaps TRBD1 as D (5 bases). This clonotype was obtained from an adult who was a healthcare worker with PCR-confirmed SARS-CoV-2 infection or an uninfected control (not recorded which). The CDR3 coding sequence is TGTGCCAGCAGCATTACAGGCGCCTACGAGCAGTACTTC. This codes for CASSITGAYEQYF.